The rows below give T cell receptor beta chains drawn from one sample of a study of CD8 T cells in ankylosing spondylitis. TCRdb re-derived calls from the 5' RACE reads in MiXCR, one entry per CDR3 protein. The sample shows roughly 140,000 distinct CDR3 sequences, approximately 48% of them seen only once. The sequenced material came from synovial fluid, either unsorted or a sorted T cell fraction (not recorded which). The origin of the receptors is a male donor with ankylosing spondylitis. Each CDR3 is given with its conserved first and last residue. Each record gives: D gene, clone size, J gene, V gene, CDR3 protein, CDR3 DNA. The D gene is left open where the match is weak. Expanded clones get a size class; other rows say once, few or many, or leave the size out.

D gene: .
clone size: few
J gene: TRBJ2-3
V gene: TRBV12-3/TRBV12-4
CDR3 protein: CASNLGGTSDTQYF
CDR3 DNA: TGTGCCAGCAACCTAGGTGGGACTTCAGATACGCAGTATTTT

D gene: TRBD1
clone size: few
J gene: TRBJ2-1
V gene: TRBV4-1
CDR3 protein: CASSHEDRGNYNEQFF
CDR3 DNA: TGCGCCAGCAGCCACGAAGACAGGGGGAACTACAATGAGCAGTTCTTC

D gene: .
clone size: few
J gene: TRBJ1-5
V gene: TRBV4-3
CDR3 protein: CASSQAPGQPQHF
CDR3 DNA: TGCGCCAGCAGCCAAGCCCCGGGTCAGCCCCAGCATTTT

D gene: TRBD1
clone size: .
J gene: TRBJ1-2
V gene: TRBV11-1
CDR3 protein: CASSPGTGRMIANYGYTF
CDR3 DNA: TGTGCCAGCAGCCCTGGGACAGGGCGAATGATTGCCAACTATGGCTACACCTTC

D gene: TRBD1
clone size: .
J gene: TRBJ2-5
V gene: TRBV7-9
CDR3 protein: CASSLAFGTGEETQYF
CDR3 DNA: TGTGCCAGCAGCTTAGCGTTTGGGACAGGGGAAGAGACCCAGTACTTC

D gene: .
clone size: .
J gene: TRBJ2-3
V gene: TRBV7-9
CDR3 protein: CASSLISGGTPTDTQYF
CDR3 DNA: TGTGCCAGCAGCTTAATCTCTGGGGGCACCCCCACAGATACGCAGTATTTT

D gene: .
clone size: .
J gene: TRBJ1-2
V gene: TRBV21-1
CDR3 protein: CASNGQGWIYGYTF
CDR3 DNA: TGTGCCAGCAACGGACAGGGATGGATCTATGGCTACACCTTC

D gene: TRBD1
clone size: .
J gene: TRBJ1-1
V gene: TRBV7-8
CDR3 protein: CASSPGQGGPEAFF
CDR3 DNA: TGTGCCAGCAGCCCTGGACAGGGTGGGCCTGAAGCTTTCTTT

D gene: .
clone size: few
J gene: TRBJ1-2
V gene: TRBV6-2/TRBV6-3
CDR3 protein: CASSYFTPGIGGYTF
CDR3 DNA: TGTGCCAGCAGTTACTTCACTCCGGGTATTGGTGGCTACACCTTC

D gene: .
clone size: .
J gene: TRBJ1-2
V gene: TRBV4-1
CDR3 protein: CASSQWWVPPSYGYTF
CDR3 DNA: TGCGCCAGCAGCCAATGGTGGGTCCCACCTAGCTATGGCTACACCTTC

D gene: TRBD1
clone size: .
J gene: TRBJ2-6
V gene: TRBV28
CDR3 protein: CASSQIDRAGANVLTF
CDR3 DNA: TGTGCCAGCAGTCAAATTGACAGGGCCGGGGCCAACGTCCTGACTTTC

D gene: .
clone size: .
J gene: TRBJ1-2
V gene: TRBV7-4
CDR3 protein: CASSSVLNYGYTF
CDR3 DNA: TGTGCCAGCAGCTCGGTCCTCAACTATGGCTACACCTTC

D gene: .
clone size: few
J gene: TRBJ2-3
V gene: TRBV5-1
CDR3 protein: CASSLHRWGAVTDTQYF
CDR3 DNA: TGCGCCAGCAGCTTGCACCGATGGGGCGCAGTCACAGATACGCAGTATTTT

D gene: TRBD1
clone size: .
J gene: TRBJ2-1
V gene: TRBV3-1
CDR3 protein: CASSQVVVTGLVDEQFF
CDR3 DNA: TGTGCCAGCAGCCAAGTGGTGGTGACAGGGTTGGTTGATGAGCAGTTCTTC

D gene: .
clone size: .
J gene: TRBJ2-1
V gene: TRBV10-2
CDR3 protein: CASSDPDGSSYNEQFF
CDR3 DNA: TGCGCCAGCAGTGACCCTGACGGGAGCTCCTACAATGAGCAGTTCTTC

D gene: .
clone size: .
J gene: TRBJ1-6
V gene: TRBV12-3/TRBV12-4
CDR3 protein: CASSSDGSYNSPLHF
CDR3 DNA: TGTGCCAGCAGCTCCGATGGTTCCTATAATTCACCCCTCCACTTT

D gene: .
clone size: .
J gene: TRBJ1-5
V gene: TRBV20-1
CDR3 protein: CSAPRGGSKQPQHF
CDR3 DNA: TGCAGTGCCCCTAGAGGTGGGAGCAAACAGCCCCAGCATTTT

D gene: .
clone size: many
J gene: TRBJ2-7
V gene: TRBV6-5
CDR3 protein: CASSLGPPLSEQYF
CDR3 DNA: TGTGCCAGCAGTTTGGGACCGCCCCTGAGCGAGCAGTACTTC

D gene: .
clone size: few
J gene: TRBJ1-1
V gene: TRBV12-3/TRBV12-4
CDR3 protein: CASSLVGRTEAFF
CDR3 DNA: TGTGCCAGCAGTTTAGTGGGCCGCACTGAAGCTTTCTTT

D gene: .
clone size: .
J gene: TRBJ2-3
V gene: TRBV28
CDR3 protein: CASSPRQGGITDTQYF
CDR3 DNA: TGTGCCAGCAGCCCCCGACAGGGAGGGATCACAGATACGCAGTATTTT

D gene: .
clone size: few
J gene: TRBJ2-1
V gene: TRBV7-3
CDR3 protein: CASSLTSSLYNEQFF
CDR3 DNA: TGTGCCAGCAGCTTAACGTCTTCCCTCTACAATGAGCAGTTCTTC

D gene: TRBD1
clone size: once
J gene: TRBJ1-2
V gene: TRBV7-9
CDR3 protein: CASSSRGGSYGYTF
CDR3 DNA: TGTGCCAGCAGCTCGAGAGGGGGCTCGTATGGCTACACCTTC

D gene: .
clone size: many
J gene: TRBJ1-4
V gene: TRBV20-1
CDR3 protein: CSARSTDFATNEKLFF
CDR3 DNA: TGCAGTGCTAGGAGTACAGATTTCGCAACTAATGAAAAACTGTTTTTT

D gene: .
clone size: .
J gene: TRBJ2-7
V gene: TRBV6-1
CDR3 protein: CASRTRVRGEQYF
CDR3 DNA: TGTGCCAGCAGGACCAGGGTTCGGGGCGAGCAGTACTTC

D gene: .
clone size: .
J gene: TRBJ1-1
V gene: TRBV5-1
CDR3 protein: CASSLFPGWGYYTEAFF
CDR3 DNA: TGCGCCAGCAGCTTGTTCCCGGGGTGGGGGTACTACACTGAAGCTTTCTTT

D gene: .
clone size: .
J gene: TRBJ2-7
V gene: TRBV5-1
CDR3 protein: CASSLYRGGEQYF
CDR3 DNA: TGCGCCAGCAGCTTGTATCGGGGTGGAGAGCAGTACTTC

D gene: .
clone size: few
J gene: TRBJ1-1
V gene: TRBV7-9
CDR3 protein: CASSFGGSTEAFF
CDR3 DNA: TGTGCCAGCAGCTTCGGGGGGAGTACTGAAGCTTTCTTT

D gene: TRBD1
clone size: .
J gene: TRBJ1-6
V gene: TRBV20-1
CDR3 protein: CSASPGQGFYSPLHF
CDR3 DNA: TGCAGTGCTAGCCCGGGACAGGGGTTTTATTCACCCCTCCACTTT

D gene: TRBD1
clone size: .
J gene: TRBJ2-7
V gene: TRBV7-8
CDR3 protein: CASSPRTGGSYEQYF
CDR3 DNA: TGTGCCAGCAGCCCACGGACAGGGGGCTCCTACGAGCAGTACTTC

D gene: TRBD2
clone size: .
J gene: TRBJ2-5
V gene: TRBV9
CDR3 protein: CASSEALGGSGLETQYF
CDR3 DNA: TGTGCCAGCAGCGAAGCCCTTGGCGGTAGCGGGTTGGAGACCCAGTACTTC

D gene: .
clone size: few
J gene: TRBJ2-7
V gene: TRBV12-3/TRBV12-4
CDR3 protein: CASQYRPRLPYEQYF
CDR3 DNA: TGTGCCAGCCAATATCGTCCTAGATTACCTTACGAGCAGTACTTC

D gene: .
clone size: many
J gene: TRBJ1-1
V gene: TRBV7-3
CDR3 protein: CASSLQGNTEAFF
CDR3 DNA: TGTGCCAGCAGCTTACAGGGGAACACTGAAGCTTTCTTT

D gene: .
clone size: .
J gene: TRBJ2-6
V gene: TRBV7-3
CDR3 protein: CASSLFRVGANVLTF
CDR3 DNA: TGTGCCAGCAGCTTATTCAGGGTTGGGGCCAACGTGCTGACTTTC

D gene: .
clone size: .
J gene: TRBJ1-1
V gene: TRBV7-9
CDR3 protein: CASSLAQLNTEAFF
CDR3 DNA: TGTGCCAGCAGCTTAGCGCAGCTGAACACTGAAGCTTTCTTT

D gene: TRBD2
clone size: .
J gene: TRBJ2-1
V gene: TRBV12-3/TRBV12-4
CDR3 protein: CASSRGGLAEYNEQFF
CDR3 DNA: TGTGCCAGCAGTCGGGGGGGGCTAGCGGAGTACAATGAGCAGTTCTTC

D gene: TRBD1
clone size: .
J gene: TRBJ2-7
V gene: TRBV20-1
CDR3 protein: CSLRGRFVGDEQYF
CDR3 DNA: TGCAGTCTAAGGGGGCGGTTCGTGGGCGACGAGCAGTACTTC

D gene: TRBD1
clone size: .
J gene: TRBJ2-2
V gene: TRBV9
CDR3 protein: CASSADDRGDINTGELFF
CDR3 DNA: TGTGCCAGCAGCGCTGACGACAGGGGGGATATTAACACCGGGGAGCTGTTTTTT

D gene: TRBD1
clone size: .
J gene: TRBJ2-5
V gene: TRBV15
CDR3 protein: CATSRDRQGETQYF
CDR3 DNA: TGTGCCACCAGCAGAGATCGACAGGGGGAGACCCAGTACTTC

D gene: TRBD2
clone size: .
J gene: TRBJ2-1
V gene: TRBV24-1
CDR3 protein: CATSDFGAGSNNEQFF
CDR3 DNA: TGTGCCACCAGTGATTTTGGAGCGGGATCGAACAATGAGCAGTTCTTC

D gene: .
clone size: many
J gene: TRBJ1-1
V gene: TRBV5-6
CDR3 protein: CASSLVGLGTEAFF
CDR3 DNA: TGTGCCAGCAGCTTGGTGGGTTTGGGCACTGAAGCTTTCTTT

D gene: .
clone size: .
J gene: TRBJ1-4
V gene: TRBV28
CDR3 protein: CASRGIGSVREKLFF
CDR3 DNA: TGTGCCAGCAGAGGGATTGGGTCGGTGCGGGAAAAACTGTTTTTT

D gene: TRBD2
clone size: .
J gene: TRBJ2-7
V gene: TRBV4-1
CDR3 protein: CASSSGLAGAGKQYF
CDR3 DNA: TGCGCCAGCAGCTCAGGACTAGCGGGGGCCGGGAAGCAGTACTTC

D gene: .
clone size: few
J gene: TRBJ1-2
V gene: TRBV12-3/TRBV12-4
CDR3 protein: CASSFSRGWRYGYTF
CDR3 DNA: TGTGCCAGCAGTTTTTCCAGGGGCTGGAGGTATGGCTACACCTTC

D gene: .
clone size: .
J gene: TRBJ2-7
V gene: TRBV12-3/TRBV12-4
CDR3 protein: CASRRNVRSDEQYF
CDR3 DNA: TGTGCCAGCAGGCGTAACGTCCGCTCCGACGAGCAGTACTTC

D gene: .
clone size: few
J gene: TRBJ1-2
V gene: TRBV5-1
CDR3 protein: CASSLAGGAYGYTF
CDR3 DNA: TGCGCCAGCAGCTTGGCCGGGGGGGCCTATGGCTACACCTTC

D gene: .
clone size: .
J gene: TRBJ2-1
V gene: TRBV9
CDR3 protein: CASSPDYNEQFF
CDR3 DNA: TGTGCCAGCAGCCCCGACTACAATGAGCAGTTCTTC

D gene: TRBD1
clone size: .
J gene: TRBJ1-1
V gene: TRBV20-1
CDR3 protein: CSAQAIGQGVGEAFF
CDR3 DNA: TGCAGTGCTCAAGCCATAGGACAGGGCGTGGGTGAAGCTTTCTTT

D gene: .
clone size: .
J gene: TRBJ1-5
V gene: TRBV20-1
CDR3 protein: CSALRGDTGEVTQHF
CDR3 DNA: TGCAGTGCCTTAAGAGGGGACACGGGTGAGGTGACCCAGCATTTT

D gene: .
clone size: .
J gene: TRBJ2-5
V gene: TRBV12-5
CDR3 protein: CASGLSPVWETQYF
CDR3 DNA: TGTGCTAGTGGTTTGTCCCCCGTTTGGGAGACCCAGTACTTC

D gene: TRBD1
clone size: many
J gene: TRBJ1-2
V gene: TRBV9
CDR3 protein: CASSGWTGEGGYGYTF
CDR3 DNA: TGTGCCAGCAGCGGCTGGACAGGGGAAGGGGGCTATGGCTACACCTTC

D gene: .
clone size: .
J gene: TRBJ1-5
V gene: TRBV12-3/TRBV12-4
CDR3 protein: CASSPFSRVPQESQHF
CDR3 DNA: TGTGCCAGCAGTCCCTTTTCCAGGGTACCTCAGGAGTCCCAGCATTTT

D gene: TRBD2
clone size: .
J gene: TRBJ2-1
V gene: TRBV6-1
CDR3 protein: CASRLYSGGAGNEQFF
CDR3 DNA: TGTGCCAGCAGACTCTATAGCGGGGGGGCCGGTAATGAGCAGTTCTTC

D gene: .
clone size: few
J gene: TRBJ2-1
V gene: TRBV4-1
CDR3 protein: CASSQEVSVTFEQFF
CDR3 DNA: TGCGCCAGCAGCCAAGAAGTTTCGGTTACTTTTGAGCAGTTCTTC

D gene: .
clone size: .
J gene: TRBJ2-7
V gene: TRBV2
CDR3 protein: CASSEGRTYEQYF
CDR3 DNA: TGTGCCAGCAGTGAGGGGCGGACCTACGAGCAGTACTTC